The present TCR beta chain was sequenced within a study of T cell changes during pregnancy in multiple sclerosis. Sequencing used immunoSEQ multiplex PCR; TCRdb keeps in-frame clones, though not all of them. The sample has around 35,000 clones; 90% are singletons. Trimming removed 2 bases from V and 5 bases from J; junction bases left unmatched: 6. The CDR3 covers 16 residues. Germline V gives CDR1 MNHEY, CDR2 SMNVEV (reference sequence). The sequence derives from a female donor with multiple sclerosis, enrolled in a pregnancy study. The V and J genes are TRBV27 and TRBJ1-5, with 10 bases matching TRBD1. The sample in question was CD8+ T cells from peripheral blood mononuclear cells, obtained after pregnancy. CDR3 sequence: CASSLVAGTGDQPQHF. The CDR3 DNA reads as TGTGCCAGCAGTTTAGTTGCCGGGACAGGGGATCAGCCCCAGCATTTT.